In this sample, the clone carrying this T cell receptor (beta chain) turned up a few times. The sample comes from a study of radiation and T cells in renal cell carcinoma. On the study more broadly: Nephrectomy followed 15 Gy stereotactic body radiation by 4 weeks.

The length of the CDR3 is 13 residues. The germline V and J ends were trimmed by 3 bases and 4 bases, with 12 bases remaining between them. CDR1 is GTSNPN and CDR2 is SVGIG in the germline V gene (reference sequence). TCRdb's table, derived via immunoSEQ multiplex PCR, lists solely in-frame clones and lacks some. Among around 75,000 clones listed, 82% were seen once. The time point denotes: blood 2 weeks post-SBRT. Treatment described: 15 Gy SBRT to primary tumor, nephrectomy 4 weeks later. This renal cell carcinoma was of the clear cell type. This receptor was taken from a man between 60 and 75 years old with renal cell carcinoma. This specimen was blood, taken from a patient whose treatment included radiotherapy and nephrectomy. The chain combines TRBV30 with TRBJ2-5, with D uncertain. The CDR3 nucleotides read TGTGCCTGGAGGACCCCCGGAGTAGAGACCCAGTACTTC. Translation gives CAWRTPGVETQYF.